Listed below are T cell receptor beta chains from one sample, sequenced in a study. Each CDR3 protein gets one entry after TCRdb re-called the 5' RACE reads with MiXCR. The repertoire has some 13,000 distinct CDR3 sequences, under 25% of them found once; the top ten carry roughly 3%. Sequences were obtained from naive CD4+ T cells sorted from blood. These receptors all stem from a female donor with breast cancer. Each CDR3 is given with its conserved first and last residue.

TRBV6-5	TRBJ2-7	CASGKGEGFSYEQYF
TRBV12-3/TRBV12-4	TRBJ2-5	CASSEGMRGETQYF
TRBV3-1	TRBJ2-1	CASSQGGTSSSEQFF
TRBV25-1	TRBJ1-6	CASSARTAYNSPLHF
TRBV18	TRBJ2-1	CASSPVQRQGTGNEQFF
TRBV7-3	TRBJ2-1	CASSSSGLGSSYNEQFF
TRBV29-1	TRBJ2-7	CSVEDWKRESEQYF
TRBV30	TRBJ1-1	CAWRNTLNTEAFF
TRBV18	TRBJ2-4	CASSPRGTSLSKNIQYF
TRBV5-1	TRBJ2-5	CASSSGTGRETQYF
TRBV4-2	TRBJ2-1	CASSQESGLEPYNEQLF
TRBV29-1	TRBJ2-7	CSVATSYEQYF
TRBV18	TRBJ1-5	CASSPGGGANQPQHF
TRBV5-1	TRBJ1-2	CASSLVGGGRYDGYTF
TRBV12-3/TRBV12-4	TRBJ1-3	CASSLWGSGNTIYF
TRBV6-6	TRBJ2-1	CASRPGGSTGYNEQFF
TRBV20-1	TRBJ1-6	CSARRGVDNSPLHF
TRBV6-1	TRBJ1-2	CASSEGPGQVTNYGYTF
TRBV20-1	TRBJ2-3	CSARNWDTQYF
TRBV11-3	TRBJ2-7	CASSHRGASYEQYF
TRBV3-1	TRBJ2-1	CASSQDLRLVEHEQFF
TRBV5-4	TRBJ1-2	CASSLSGQDYGYTF
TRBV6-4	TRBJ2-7	CASSFKTGLEQYF
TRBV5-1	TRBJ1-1	CASSSQSRDRGFAFF
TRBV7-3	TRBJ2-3	CASSPSGAPDTQYF
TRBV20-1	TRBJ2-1	CSAPGTGQSYAYNEQFF
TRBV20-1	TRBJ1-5	CSARDQRGRGNQPQHF
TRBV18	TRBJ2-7	CASSHTTGAYEQYF
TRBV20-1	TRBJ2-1	CSAPVLTSGSWNEQFF
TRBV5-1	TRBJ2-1	CASSLGEGSSYNEQFF
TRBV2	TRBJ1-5	CASKGQGGQPQHF
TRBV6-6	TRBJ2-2	CASRTSGTNTGELFF
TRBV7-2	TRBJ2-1	CASSPDRGGYNEQFF
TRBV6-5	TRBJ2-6	CASSYEGMGSGANVLTF
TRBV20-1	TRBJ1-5	CSAEDRSRQGRLTQHF
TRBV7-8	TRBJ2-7	CASSLSTDYEQYF
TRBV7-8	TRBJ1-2	CASSLGRGYGYTF
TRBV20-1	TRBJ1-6	CSARVGSDSPLHF
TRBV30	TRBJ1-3	CAWSTDRTGNTIYF
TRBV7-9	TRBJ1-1	CASSYVNTEAFF
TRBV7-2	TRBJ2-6	CASSLKGPGLGVSGANVLTF
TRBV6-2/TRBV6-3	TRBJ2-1	CASSYPSGGLYDEQFF
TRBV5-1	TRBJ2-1	CASSLAGREQFF
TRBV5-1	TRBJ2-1	CASSLDRNYNEQFF
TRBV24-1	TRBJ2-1	CATSDVQGGNEQFF
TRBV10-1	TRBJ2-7	CASSGQAGEKYEQYF
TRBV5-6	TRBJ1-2	CASSLWAREDYGYTF
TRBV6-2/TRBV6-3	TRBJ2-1	CASSRDGPYNEQFF
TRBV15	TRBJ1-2	CAASREMGQTLANYGYTF
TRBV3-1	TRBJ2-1	CASSQAGVNEQFF
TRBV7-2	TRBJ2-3	CASSLNPGTATDTQYF
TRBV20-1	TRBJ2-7	CSARDRGRAYEQYF
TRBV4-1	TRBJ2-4	CASSPRGRGTGVNIQYF
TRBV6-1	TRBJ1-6	CASSEAGRHSPLHF
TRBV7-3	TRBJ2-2	CASSLTGQGLSGELFF
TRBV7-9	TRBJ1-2	CASSSPRPPFYGYTF
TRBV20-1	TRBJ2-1	CSAVPLSGSLYNEQFF